These 9 T cell receptor beta chains originate from one sample sequenced in a study of blood T cell repertoires in COVID-19. Assay used: immunoSEQ multiplex PCR; TCRdb lists only in-frame clones, some missing. The table lists about 160,000 clones, approximately 90% of them singletons, with approximately 2.2% in the top ten. The sequenced material came from peripheral blood. The receptors here all came from a man aged 18 to 29 with acute or convalescent COVID-19.

The chain employs TRBV12-3 or TRBV12-4 and TRBJ2-7; 9 bases align to TRBD2. This CDR3 is built from 12 residues. The junction had 1 base not matched to a gene; V was cut back by 3 bases and J by 7 bases. CDR3: CASSLTSGEQYF. The CDR3 nucleotides read TGTGCCAGCAGTTTGACTAGCGGTGAGCAGTACTTC.

This CDR3 reads CASSTLGGQSSYEQYF. The DNA for the CDR3 is TGTGCCAGCAGCACCCTGGGGGGGCAGAGCTCCTACGAGCAGTACTTC. This chain connects TRBV7-9 to TRBJ2-7; maybe TRBD2 (7 bases). V was shortened by 5 bases and J by 0 bases, with 17 bases between the two germline ends. This CDR3 spans 16 amino acids. Germline-derived CDR1 and CDR2 are SEHNR and FQNEAQ (reference sequence).

The CDR3 loop reads CASSITGTTNSPLHF. The CDR3 coding sequence is TGTGCCAGCAGTATAACCGGGACAACTAATTCACCCCTCCACTTT. The chain is built from TRBV6-2 or TRBV6-3 and TRBJ1-6; D possibly corresponds to TRBD1 (6 bases). Germline CDR1 is MNHEY and CDR2 is SVGEGT. CDR3 length equals 15 residues. The ends were cut back, 5 bases at V and 6 bases at J, with 14 bases in the middle.

The V gene is TRBV6-1, the J gene TRBJ1-4; D gene uncertain. CDR1 MNHNS and CDR2 SASEGT come from the germline V gene. The CDR3 sequence is 15 residues long. Trimming stripped 0 bases from V and 7 bases from J, with 12 bases between. CDR3 DNA: TGTGCCAGCAGTGAAGCAGAGGGTTTGGGTGAAAAACTGTTTTTT. It encodes CASSEAEGLGEKLFF.

The V and J genes are TRBV12-3 or TRBV12-4 and TRBJ1-2, with 9 bases identical to TRBD1. V lost 6 bases to trimming and J lost 7 bases; unmatched junction nucleotides: 3. CDR3 length equals 12 residues. CDR3 bases: TGTGCCAGCAGGGTGACAGGGGGTGGCTACACCTTC. This sequence encodes CASRVTGGGYTF.

This chain uses TRBV18 with TRBJ1-2; 9 bases agree with TRBD1. V was clipped by 4 bases and J by 7 bases; unmatched bases: 7. Germline CDR1 reads KGHSH; CDR2 reads LQKENI. The CDR3 is 14 amino acids. The CDR3 sequence: CASSLQDRGGGYTF. As DNA, the CDR3 is TGTGCCAGCTCACTTCAGGACAGGGGAGGTGGCTACACCTTC. The whole variable domain, remainder taken from reference TRBV18 and TRBJ1-2, is NAGVMQNPRHLVRRRGQEARLRCSPMKGHSHVYWYRQLPEEGLKFMVYLQKENIIDESGMPKERFSAEFPKEGPSILRIQQVVRGDSAAYFCASSLQDRGGGYTFGSGTRLTVV.

The chain couples TRBV5-1 to TRBJ2-5; D is perhaps TRBD2 (5 bases). Trimming removed 1 base from V and 5 bases from J, with 15 bases in between. This CDR3 comprises 15 residues. CDR1 and CDR2 (germline): SGHRS, YFSETQ. The CDR3 DNA is TGCGCCAGCAGCTTGTCGCGCTCAAGGGAGGAGACCCAGTACTTC. Its translation is CASSLSRSREETQYF.

The chain is built from TRBV6-5 and TRBJ1-2; D is unclear. The germline V and J ends were trimmed by 7 bases and 8 bases, with 20 bases remaining between them. This CDR3 is built from 14 residues. CDR1 and CDR2 from the germline V gene are MNHEY and SVGAGI. The CDR3 DNA is TGTGCCAGCACCGGCGACTACTCCCTCGGAGGCTACACCTTC. This gives the protein CASTGDYSLGGYTF.

V is TRBV2 and J is TRBJ2-2, with 9 positions matching TRBD2. The germline V gene has CDR1 SNHLY and CDR2 FYNNEI. The CDR3 runs 16 residues. The V segment lost 2 bases and the J segment 5 bases; nucleotides outside the gene matches: 6. The CDR3 reads CASSERGLAGTGELFF. In nucleotides, the CDR3 is TGTGCCAGCAGTGAAAGGGGGCTAGCGGGAACCGGGGAGCTGTTTTTT.